This note documents a single TCR beta chain sequence. CDR1 and CDR2 (germline): KGHSH, LQKENI. V lost 4 bases to trimming and J lost 0 bases, with 8 bases between them. CDR3 length equals 14 residues. The data belong to a study of OX40 agonist ivuxolimab in advanced cancers. Whole-study context: Of mixed ages from about 20 to 80 and averaging approximately 60 years, the group was about 80% male.

TCRdb's table, derived via immunoSEQ multiplex PCR, lists solely in-frame clones and lacks some. The table lists 58,000 or so clones, roughly nine tenths of them singletons. The clonotype originates from an adult with an advanced solid tumor such as melanoma, head and neck, liver or kidney cancer. Sample: CD4+ or CD8+ T cells sorted from blood, taken in a trial of the OX40 agonist ivuxolimab. V is TRBV18 and J is TRBJ2-3; D call uncertain. The CDR3 loop reads CASSQLDSTDTQYF. The CDR3 DNA sequence: TGTGCCAGCTCACAACTGGACAGCACAGATACGCAGTATTTT.